The clone carrying this T cell receptor beta chain appeared a few times. V was pared by 7 bases and J by 4 bases, with 20 bases between. This CDR3 region has 16 residues. CDR1 is MNHEY, CDR2 SMNVEV, per germline (reference sequence). This sample stems from a study of T-cell reconstitution after alpha-beta-depleted transplantation in children. Preparing the TCRbeta library involved the use of unique molecular identifiers. TCRdb ran MiXCR on the PCR reads and lists one entry per CDR3 protein. The sample consists of some 590,000 distinct CDR3 sequences, 10% to 13% of them appearing once. The sample was PBMCs from the stem cell graft donor, taken from the stem cell graft. The TCR originated in a human donor who donated a stem cell graft to a child with acute myeloid leukemia. V gene TRBV27 combines with J gene TRBJ1-5, with D uncertain. CDR3 region: CASTSLLGSMNQPQHF. CDR3 sequence (DNA): TGTGCCAGCACTTCTTTATTGGGCTCCATGAATCAGCCCCAGCATTTT.